This T cell receptor (beta chain) is from a study of blood T cell repertoires in COVID-19. The repertoire was sequenced with immunoSEQ multiplex PCR; TCRdb's copy has only in-frame clones and lacks some. The data show 150,000 or so clones, roughly 85% seen once. The source material was PBMCs or T cells enriched from blood (not recorded which). This clonotype was obtained from a woman in her 50s who had recovered from COVID-19.

The CDR3 DNA reads as TGTGCCAGTAGTATGGCAGGGGTGGTTACCGGGGAGCTGTTTTTT. Protein sequence: CASSMAGVVTGELFF. The chain uses TRBV19 and TRBJ2-2; D perhaps matches TRBD1 (6 bases). V was trimmed by 3 bases and J by 5 bases, leaving 13 bases between them. The CDR3 contains 15 residues. Germline assignment: CDR1 LNHDA and CDR2 SQIVND (reference sequence).